This entry describes one TCR beta chain. What this receptor recognizes is not known. No much larger clone exists at a distance of one base, and base qualities are not known. This sample is drawn from a study of control samples from healthy donors and cancer patients (dated by TCRdb to the early 2020s). Libraries were constructed by the immunoSEQ multiplex PCR assay. TCRdb limited this immuneACCESS table to in-frame rearrangements with V and J called. A share of clones is missing; checked studies link under half to unresolved V genes, and the rest is unexplained. The sample has over 150,000 clones on record, about 91% of them singletons. Of the sample, 2% falls within the top ten clones. The clonotype comes from a woman between 40 and 50 years old in good health. Sample: blood.

Here is the DNA: TGCACTACCGCGAGCGGGCCCCAAGAGACCCAGTACTTC. Its protein is CTTASGPQETQYF. The chain employs TRBV5-1 and TRBJ2-5; a tentative D call is TRBD2 (6 bases match). From its cysteine to its phenylalanine, the CDR3 spans 13 amino acids. Here the CDR3 DNA is all that survives: 39 bases in frame from base 1. The germline V gene supplies CDR1 SGHRS and CDR2 YFSETQ.